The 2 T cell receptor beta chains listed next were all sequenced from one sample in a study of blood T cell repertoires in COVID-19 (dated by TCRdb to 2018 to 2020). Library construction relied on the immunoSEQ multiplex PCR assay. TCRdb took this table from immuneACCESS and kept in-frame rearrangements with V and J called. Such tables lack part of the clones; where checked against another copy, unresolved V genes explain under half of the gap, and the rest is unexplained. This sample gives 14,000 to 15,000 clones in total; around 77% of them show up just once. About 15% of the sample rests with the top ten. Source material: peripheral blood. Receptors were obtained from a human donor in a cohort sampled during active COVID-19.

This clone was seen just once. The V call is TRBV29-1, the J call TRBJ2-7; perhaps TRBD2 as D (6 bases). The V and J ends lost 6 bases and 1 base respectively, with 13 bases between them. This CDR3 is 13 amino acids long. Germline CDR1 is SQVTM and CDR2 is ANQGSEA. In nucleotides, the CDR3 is TGCAGCGTCTCAATTGGGGGGTCCTACGAGCAGTACTTC. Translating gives CSVSIGGSYEQYF.

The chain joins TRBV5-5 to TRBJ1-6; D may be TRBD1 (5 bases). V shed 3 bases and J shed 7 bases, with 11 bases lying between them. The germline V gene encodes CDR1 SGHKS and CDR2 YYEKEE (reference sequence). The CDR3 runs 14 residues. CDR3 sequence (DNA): TGTGCCAGCAGCTACGGGACTTCCAATTCACCCCTCCACTTT. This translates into CASSYGTSNSPLHF.